The 28 T cell receptor beta chains given below trace back to one sample, sequenced in a study of blood T cell repertoires in COVID-19. Clones were read by immunoSEQ multiplex PCR, and TCRdb kept only the in-frame ones, dropping some. Of some 180,000 clones detected, about 75% appear once; the ten largest clones hold approximately 9%. The sample consisted of peripheral blood. These receptors were obtained from a woman aged 45-60 years with active or convalescent COVID-19.

This chain uses TRBV5-1 with TRBJ2-7, with D tentatively TRBD1 (8 bases). CDR3 length: 15 residues. Trimming took 6 bases from V and 5 from J, leaving 21 bases between them. In germline, CDR1 is SGHRS, CDR2 YFSETQ. CDR3 in amino acids: CASTPGGTGSHEQYF. The DNA of the CDR3 is TGCGCCAGCACCCCCGGGGGGACAGGATCCCACGAGCAGTACTTC. Looking up the rest from reference TRBV5-1 and TRBJ2-7 gives the full variable domain: KAGVTQTPRYLIKTRGQQVTLSCSPISGHRSVSWYQQTPGQGLQFLFEYFSETQRNKGNFPGRFSGRQFSNSRSEMNVSTLELGDSALYLCASTPGGTGSHEQYFGPGTRLTVT.

This clone was observed a handful of times. The chain uses TRBV2 and TRBJ1-5; 10 bases are a match to TRBD1. V shed 10 bases and J 3 bases; nucleotides not matched to a gene: 3. The germline gives CDR1 SNHLY, CDR2 FYNNEI. This CDR3 has 13 residues. The CDR3 sequence: CATGTGDNQPQHF. The CDR3 DNA follows: TGTGCCACGGGGACAGGGGACAATCAGCCCCAGCATTTT.

This clone was counted ten times or more. The chain combines TRBV7-9 with TRBJ2-7, with TRBD1 matching 10 bases. With 8 bases clipped from V and 6 bases from J, the junction kept 13 bases outside the gene matches. Germline CDR1 and CDR2: SEHNR and FQNEAQ (reference sequence). The CDR3 loop spans 15 amino acids. CDR3 in DNA: TGTGCCAGCGCGCGACACGGGACAGGGGAAGGCGAGCAGTACTTC. Its protein is CASARHGTGEGEQYF.

V and J are TRBV19 and TRBJ2-7; a weak D match, TRBD1 (5 bases). CDR1 is LNHDA and CDR2 is SQIVND in the germline V gene (reference sequence). The CDR3 is made up of 13 amino acids. Trimming took off 2 bases at V and 3 bases at J, with 8 bases between the two ends. As DNA, the CDR3 is TGTGCCAGTAGTATAACGACAGACTACGAGCAGTACTTC. It codes for CASSITTDYEQYF. Full variable domain (remainder filled in from reference TRBV19 and TRBJ2-7): DGGITQSPKYLFRKEGQNVTLSCEQNLNHDAMYWYRQDPGQGLRLIYYSQIVNDFQKGDIAEGYSVSREKKESFPLTVTSAQKNPTAFYLCASSITTDYEQYFGPGTRLTVT.

V usage is TRBV2 and J usage is TRBJ1-2; 9 bases are shared with TRBD1. V dropped 6 bases and J dropped 6; count of bases not matched to a gene: 5. Germline lookup yields CDR1 SNHLY and CDR2 FYNNEI. The CDR3 loop spans 13 amino acids. This chain's CDR3 is CASSFGQGNGYTF. CDR3 nucleotides: TGTGCCAGCAGCTTTGGACAGGGGAATGGCTACACCTTC.

This clone was seen at least ten times. This rearrangement joins TRBV2 to TRBJ1-1; 7 nucleotides agree with TRBD1. Looked up from germline, CDR1 is SNHLY and CDR2 is FYNNEI. The junction had 14 bases not matched to a gene; V was cut back by 8 bases and J by 8 bases. The CDR3 is 14 residues long. DNA of the CDR3: TGTGCCAGCCGGAAAGGGGGCATAGATTCCGAAGCTTTCTTT. It specifies CASRKGGIDSEAFF.

This chain connects TRBV7-8 to TRBJ2-4, with 12 positions matching TRBD2. The V and J ends lost 3 bases and 2 bases, in that order; junction bases with no gene match: 5. CDR1 and CDR2 from the germline V gene are SGHVS and FQNEAQ. The CDR3 covers 17 residues. CDR3 nucleotides: TGTGCCAGCAGCTTCTCCGGGACTAGCGGGTCCAAAAACATTCAGTACTTC. Protein sequence: CASSFSGTSGSKNIQYF.

The rearrangement uses TRBV19 and TRBJ1-3; 7 nucleotides align to TRBD1. This CDR3 has 16 amino acids. V lost 4 bases, J lost 3 bases, and 9 bases stayed unmatched. Germline V gene data show CDR1 as LNHDA and CDR2 as SQIVND (reference sequence). The DNA for the CDR3 is TGTGCCAGTAGTAGAACCTCACAGGGGAATGGAAACACCATATATTTT. Translation gives CASSRTSQGNGNTIYF.

At least ten counts were recorded for this clone. The V call is TRBV2, the J call TRBJ2-3; TRBD2 is a possible D gene (6 bases). Germline lookup yields CDR1 SNHLY and CDR2 FYNNEI. This CDR3 region has 13 residues. V shed 5 bases and J shed 13 bases, with 19 bases lying between them. CDR3 coding DNA: TGTGCCAGCAGTCACGCGACTAGGGGCTGGAAGTATTTT. Its protein is CASSHATRGWKYF.

This clone was picked up a small number of times. This sequence joins TRBV10-3 and TRBJ1-1; D perhaps matches TRBD1 (5 bases). There are 17 residues in the CDR3. V lost 2 bases, J lost 1 base, and 17 bases lay in between. In germline, CDR1 is ENHRY, CDR2 SYGVKD. The CDR3 nucleotides are TGTGCCATCAGTGAGGGAGGGGCCCGCTATAAGAACACTGAAGCTTTCTTT. It specifies CAISEGGARYKNTEAFF.

This clone appeared a few times. The gene calls are TRBV6-1 and TRBJ2-7; TRBD1 aligns across 8 bases. The germline CDR1 and CDR2 sequences are MNHNS and SASEGT. Germline trimming cut 1 base from V and 0 bases from J; bases unmatched to any gene: 2. The CDR3 spans 15 residues. CDR3 sequence reads: CASSEGDRRSYEQYF. CDR3 nucleotides: TGTGCCAGCAGTGAAGGGGACAGGCGCTCCTACGAGCAGTACTTC.

The chain couples TRBV13 to TRBJ2-7; 10 bases match TRBD2. Losses at the gene ends were 2 bases for V and 2 bases for J; bases not matched to a gene: 3. CDR3 length equals 15 residues. Germline V gene lookup returns CDR1 PRHDT and CDR2 FYEKMQ (reference sequence). The CDR3 nucleotides are TGTGCCAGCAGCTTACAAGCGGGGGGGACCTACGAGCAGTACTTC. Amino acids: CASSLQAGGTYEQYF.

The V and J genes are TRBV6-5 and TRBJ1-2, with TRBD1 identical over 9 bases. The V segment lost 6 bases and the J segment 2 bases; nucleotides outside the gene matches: 4. Germline CDR1 reads MNHEY; CDR2 reads SVGAGI. This CDR3 is 14 amino acids long. The CDR3 DNA reads TGTGCCAGCAGGAGGGGACAGGGAAACTATGGCTACACCTTC. Protein: CASRRGQGNYGYTF.

This clone turned up a few times. Other DNA sequences in the sample encode the same CDR3. The chain is built from TRBV19 and TRBJ1-6; D may be TRBD1 (5 bases). Germline CDR1 and CDR2: LNHDA and SQIVND (reference sequence). Trimming cost V 9 bases and J 0 bases, with 9 bases left between them. There are 14 residues in the CDR3. The CDR3 loop reads CASRVSSYNSPLHF. Here the CDR3 DNA reads TGTGCCAGCAGGGTCAGCTCCTATAATTCACCCCTCCACTTT.

Many counts were recorded for this clone. This chain links TRBV11-2 with TRBJ1-2; 7 bases align to TRBD1. The CDR3 runs to 16 residues. Germline CDR1 reads SGHAT; CDR2 reads FQNNGV. V shed 2 bases and J 4 bases; nucleotides not matched to a gene: 10. DNA of the CDR3: TGTGCCAGCAGCTTAAGACCAGGGGGTATTATCTATGGCTACACCTTC. Translating gives CASSLRPGGIIYGYTF.

Written as DNA, the CDR3 is TGTGCCAGCAGCGTAGGCACAGGCCCCCCGAACACTGAAGCTTTCTTT. Protein sequence: CASSVGTGPPNTEAFF. The V and J genes are TRBV9 and TRBJ1-1, with D possibly TRBD1 on 5 matching bases. CDR1 is SGDLS, CDR2 YYNGEE, per germline. This CDR3 comprises 16 residues. The germline V and J ends were trimmed by 0 bases and 1 base, with 13 bases remaining between them.

This clone has more than one count but fewer than ten. The rearrangement joins TRBV9 to TRBJ2-2, with 11 bases that match TRBD2. Germline loops: CDR1 SGDLS, CDR2 YYNGEE. The CDR3 is made up of 15 amino acids. Trimming cost V 3 bases and J 5 bases; bases outside gene matches: 3. The CDR3, as DNA: TGTGCCAGCAGCGACCGGACTAGCGGGACCGGGGAGCTGTTTTTT. Amino acid sequence: CASSDRTSGTGELFF.

Regarding this clone: Other DNA sequences within the sample encode an identical CDR3. V is TRBV2 and J is TRBJ2-5; 9 positions agree with TRBD2. Germline CDR1 is SNHLY and CDR2 is FYNNEI. Trimming at V came to 3 bases and at J to 0 bases, leaving 2 bases not matched to a gene. The CDR3 consists of 15 residues. CDR3 region: CASSEAGGYQETQYF. CDR3 sequence (DNA): TGTGCCAGCAGTGAGGCGGGAGGGTACCAAGAGACCCAGTACTTC.

J is TRBJ1-1 and V is TRBV6-1, with TRBD1 identical over 9 bases. J gave up 9 bases and V 0 bases, and 5 bases lay outside the gene matches. Per germline, CDR1 MNHNS and CDR2 SASEGT. The CDR3 covers 14 residues. CDR3 residues: CASSEARTGAQAFF. CDR3 sequence (DNA): TGTGCCAGCAGTGAAGCGAGGACAGGGGCCCAAGCTTTCTTT.

The chain has TRBV7-2 and TRBJ2-1; 9 bases match TRBD2. Looked up from germline, CDR1 is SGHTA and CDR2 is FQGNSA. This CDR3 contains 18 residues. The V gene end was trimmed by 0 bases and the J gene end by 2 bases; junction bases not matched to a gene: 8. CDR3 coding DNA: TGTGCCAGCAGCTTAGCCACTAGTGGCGGGGGGGCCTACAATGAGCAGTTCTTC. It yields the protein CASSLATSGGGAYNEQFF.

The chain couples TRBV28 to TRBJ1-5; TRBD1 agrees at 7 bases. The ends lost 7 bases at V and 2 bases at J; junction bases unmatched: 8. Germline-derived CDR1 and CDR2 are MDHEN and SYDVKM. CDR3 length equals 15 residues. The CDR3 nucleotides are TGTGCCAGCACCTGGAGGGGGCAGGGCAATCAGCCCCAGCATTTT. Residues: CASTWRGQGNQPQHF.

In this sample, this clone turned up a few times. This CDR3 reads CASSLDRANGVPQHF. The CDR3 nucleotides read TGTGCCAGCTCACTTGACAGGGCTAATGGTGTGCCCCAGCATTTT. This chain uses TRBV18 with TRBJ1-5, with TRBD1 identical over 7 bases. CDR3 length equals 15 residues. J was trimmed by 9 bases and V by 4 bases; bases with no gene match: 12. The V gene's germline CDR1 is KGHSH and CDR2 LQKENI.

V gene TRBV5-1 combines with J gene TRBJ1-5; 9 bases match TRBD1. This CDR3 is 15 amino acids long. Germline assignment: CDR1 SGHRS and CDR2 YFSETQ. Unmatched junction bases numbered 6, after V lost 4 bases and J lost 4 bases. The CDR3 DNA sequence: TGCGCCAGCAGCAGGACAGGGGAAGAAAATCAGCCCCAGCATTTT. Translating it yields CASSRTGEENQPQHF.

The chain carries TRBV29-1 and TRBJ2-1; D possibly corresponds to TRBD2 (6 bases). Trimming took off 4 bases at V and 6 bases at J, with 13 bases between the two ends. From germline, CDR1 is SQVTM and CDR2 ANQGSEA. This CDR3 region has 13 residues. CDR3 amino acids: CSVGASVGNEQFF. CDR3 bases: TGCAGCGTTGGGGCTAGCGTAGGCAATGAGCAGTTCTTC.

V and J are TRBV18 and TRBJ1-2; maybe TRBD1 (6 bases). Germline CDR1 is KGHSH and CDR2 is LQKENI. Trimming removed 2 bases from V and 8 bases from J, with 18 bases in between. The CDR3 runs to 15 residues. CDR3 protein: CASSPSGQTTIGYTF. CDR3 DNA sequence: TGTGCCAGCTCACCATCCGGACAGACAACTATCGGCTACACCTTC.

The CDR3 reads CASSRDRSYEQYF. DNA for the CDR3: TGTGCCAGCAGTAGAGACAGGAGTTACGAGCAGTACTTC. This sequence joins TRBV13 and TRBJ2-7; the D gene is possibly TRBD1 (6 bases). Trimming took 6 bases from V and 4 from J, leaving 13 bases between them. Germline V CDR1 and CDR2: PRHDT, FYEKMQ (reference sequence). This CDR3 has 13 amino acids.

The chain employs TRBV19 and TRBJ1-5; 9 bases are a match to TRBD1. The CDR3 is made up of 14 amino acids. Trimming removed 8 bases from V and 4 bases from J; junction bases left unmatched: 6. CDR1 LNHDA and CDR2 SQIVND come from the germline V gene (reference sequence). The CDR3 reads CASSGTGINQPQHF. CDR3 in DNA: TGTGCCAGTTCCGGGACAGGGATTAATCAGCCCCAGCATTTT.

The chain uses TRBV19 and TRBJ1-5; the match to TRBD1 covers 8 bases. CDR3 length: 14 residues. The J segment lost 6 bases and the V segment lost 5 bases, leaving 6 bases of the junction unmatched. Germline V lookup: CDR1 LNHDA, CDR2 SQIVND (reference sequence). CDR3 nucleotides: TGTGCCAGTAGTTGGCCAGGGGGCATTCAGCCCCAGCATTTT. As protein: CASSWPGGIQPQHF. The variable domain in full, completed from reference TRBV19 and TRBJ1-5, reads DGGITQSPKYLFRKEGQNVTLSCEQNLNHDAMYWYRQDPGQGLRLIYYSQIVNDFQKGDIAEGYSVSREKKESFPLTVTSAQKNPTAFYLCASSWPGGIQPQHFGDGTRLSIL.